This T cell receptor (beta chain) was sequenced for a study of T-cell reconstitution after alpha-beta-depleted transplantation in children. Unique molecular identifiers featured in how the TCRbeta library was prepared. From the PCR reads, TCRdb called clonotypes with MiXCR, one entry per CDR3 protein. The sample consists of hundreds of thousands of distinct CDR3 sequences, approximately 15% of them appearing once. The CDR3 contains 14 residues. Trimming took 2 bases from V and 8 from J; bases not matched to a gene: 6. Germline V gene lookup returns CDR1 SGDLS and CDR2 YYNGEE. This clonotype was picked up a small number of times.

The chain is built from TRBV9 and TRBJ2-1; TRBD1 matches at 8 bases. Sequencing was performed on PBMCs, mostly from graft donor cells, taken 360 days after TCRalphabeta/CD19-depleted stem cell transplant. The clonotype originates from a male patient between 5 and 17 years old who had a stem cell transplant for acute lymphoblastic leukemia, so the T cells may come from the graft donor. The CDR3 DNA reads as TGTGCCAGCAGCGTCAGGGGGCGGCGCGATGAGCAGTTCTTC. Its protein product is CASSVRGRRDEQFF.